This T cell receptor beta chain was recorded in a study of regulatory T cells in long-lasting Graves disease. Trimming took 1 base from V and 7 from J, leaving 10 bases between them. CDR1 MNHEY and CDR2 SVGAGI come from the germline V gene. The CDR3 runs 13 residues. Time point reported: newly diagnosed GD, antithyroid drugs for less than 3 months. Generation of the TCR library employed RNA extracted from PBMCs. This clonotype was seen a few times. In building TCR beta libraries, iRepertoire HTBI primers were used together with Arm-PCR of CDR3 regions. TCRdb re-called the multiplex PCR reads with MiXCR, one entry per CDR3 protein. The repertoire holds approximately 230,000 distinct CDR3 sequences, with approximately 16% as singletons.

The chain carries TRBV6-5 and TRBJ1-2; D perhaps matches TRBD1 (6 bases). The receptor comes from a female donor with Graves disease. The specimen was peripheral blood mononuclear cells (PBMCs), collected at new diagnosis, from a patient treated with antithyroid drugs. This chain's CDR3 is CASSYWGARGYTF. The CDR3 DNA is TGTGCCAGCAGTTACTGGGGGGCGCGTGGCTACACCTTC.